These 30 T cell receptor beta chains were sequenced from one sample in a study of T cells in tuberculosis. Time point described: new active TB diagnosis, blood taken before or within 7 days of starting treatment. Here immunoSEQ multiplex PCR was the method, and the copy in TCRdb shows in-frame clones only, minus some. The sample lists tens of thousands of clones, approximately 86% seen once, with 14% to 15% in the top ten. The starting material was PBMCs, obtained at tuberculosis diagnosis. The receptors were gathered from an adult with tuberculosis.

The chain couples TRBV6-1 to TRBJ2-2, with TRBD2 matching over 9 bases. This CDR3 contains 15 residues. CDR1 is MNHNS, CDR2 SASEGT, per germline. V lost 7 bases, J lost 3 bases, and 6 bases stayed unmatched. In nucleotides, the CDR3 is TGTGCCAGCACGCTAGCGGGGTTTCACACCGGGGAGCTGTTTTTT. This codes for CASTLAGFHTGELFF.

V usage is TRBV11-2 and J usage is TRBJ2-3; TRBD2 agrees at 15 bases. This CDR3 region has 17 residues. Germline-derived CDR1 and CDR2 are SGHAT and FQNNGV. J was trimmed by 6 bases and V by 6 bases; bases with no gene match: 10. Here the CDR3 DNA reads TGTGCCAGCAGTTCCTGGACTAGCGGGGGGGCGAGTGATACGCAGTATTTT. This encodes CASSSWTSGGASDTQYF.

The V and J genes are TRBV5-1 and TRBJ2-1, with TRBD2 identical over 8 bases. Looked up from germline, CDR1 is SGHRS and CDR2 is YFSETQ. Trimming at V came to 1 base and at J to 0 bases, leaving 3 bases not matched to a gene. CDR3 length: 16 amino acids. CDR3 amino acids: CASSLTGGSSYNEQFF. The CDR3 coding sequence is TGCGCCAGCAGCTTGACGGGGGGGAGCTCCTACAATGAGCAGTTCTTC. Drawing the rest from reference TRBV5-1 and TRBJ2-1, the complete variable domain is KAGVTQTPRYLIKTRGQQVTLSCSPISGHRSVSWYQQTPGQGLQFLFEYFSETQRNKGNFPGRFSGRQFSNSRSEMNVSTLELGDSALYLCASSLTGGSSYNEQFFGPGTRLTVL.

This chain uses TRBV6-4 with TRBJ2-4; a weak D match, TRBD1 (5 bases). This CDR3 has 15 amino acids. Germline CDR1 and CDR2: MRHNA and SNTAGT. The ends were cut back, 11 bases at V and 0 bases at J, with 17 bases in the middle. The CDR3, as DNA: TGTGCCGGACAAATAGGTCCGTTAGCCAAAAACATTCAGTACTTC. Residues: CAGQIGPLAKNIQYF.

The chain couples TRBV7-6 to TRBJ2-3; possibly TRBD1 for D (6 bases). Germline V CDR1 and CDR2: SGHVS, FNYEAQ. V was clipped by 0 bases and J by 0 bases, with 7 bases between them. The length of the CDR3 is 15 residues. The CDR3 loop reads CASSLAGHSTDTQYF. CDR3 coding DNA: TGTGCCAGCAGCTTAGCGGGACATAGCACAGATACGCAGTATTTT.

V is TRBV29-1 and J is TRBJ2-4, with 7 bases fitting TRBD1. The V and J ends lost 4 bases and 7 bases, in that order; junction bases with no gene match: 7. Per germline, CDR1 SQVTM and CDR2 ANQGSEA. This CDR3 is built from 13 residues. The CDR3 nucleotides read TGCAGCGTTGCCGAGACAGGGTCCAACATTCAGTACTTC. Translation: CSVAETGSNIQYF.

The chain recombines TRBV28 with TRBJ2-7; maybe TRBD2 (5 bases). The V and J ends lost 10 bases and 0 bases respectively, with 16 bases between them. The V gene's germline CDR1 is MDHEN and CDR2 SYDVKM. The CDR3 is 14 amino acids. The CDR3 region is CAIHPEGGSYEQYF. In nucleotides, the CDR3 is TGTGCCATTCACCCCGAGGGTGGCTCCTACGAGCAGTACTTC.

The chain links TRBV14 to TRBJ2-7, with 8 positions matching TRBD1. Germline CDR1 reads SGHDN; CDR2 reads FVKESK. Trimming at V came to 0 bases and at J to 0 bases, leaving 1 base not matched to a gene. The CDR3 has 15 amino acids. The CDR3 bases are TGTGCCAGCAGCCAAGAGGACAGGGCCTCCTACGAGCAGTACTTC. It translates to CASSQEDRASYEQYF.

The table lists this clone with a few counts. The chain joins TRBV20-1 to TRBJ1-2; no clear D. Germline CDR1 reads DFQATT; CDR2 reads SNEGSKA (reference sequence). The CDR3 extends over 11 amino acids. The V and J ends lost 3 bases and 8 bases respectively, with 10 bases between them. CDR3 protein: CSASTRRGYTF. The CDR3, as DNA: TGCAGTGCTAGTACCCGGCGGGGCTACACCTTC.

Relative to its sample, this clone is large. V usage is TRBV6-5 and J usage is TRBJ1-2, with 7 bases that match TRBD1. V trimming: 5 bases; J trimming: 4 bases; junction bases outside the gene matches: 10. The CDR3 has 15 residues. From germline, CDR1 is MNHEY and CDR2 SVGAGI. CDR3 coding DNA: TGTGCCAGCAGTATTCAAACCGGGACAGCCTATGGCTACACCTTC. Amino acids: CASSIQTGTAYGYTF.

This clone has a single count. This rearrangement joins TRBV30 to TRBJ2-7, with TRBD2 as a possible D gene (6 bases). The CDR3 totals 14 residues. Germline assignment: CDR1 GTSNPN and CDR2 SVGIG (reference sequence). V was trimmed by 3 bases and J by 5 bases, leaving 17 bases between them. The CDR3, as DNA: TGTGCCTGGAGCCGGGACTGGGGCTTAAACGAGCAGTACTTC. It translates to CAWSRDWGLNEQYF. Full variable domain (missing parts from reference TRBV30 and TRBJ2-7): SQTIHQWPATLVQPVGSPLSLECTVEGTSNPNLYWYRQAAGRGLQLLFYSVGIGQISSEVPQNLSASRPQDRQFILSSKKLLLSDSGFYLCAWSRDWGLNEQYFGPGTRLTVT.

This clone was observed a few times. This chain joins TRBV19 and TRBJ1-1, with 8 positions matching TRBD1. Looked up from germline, CDR1 is LNHDA and CDR2 is SQIVND (reference sequence). The CDR3 consists of 13 residues. V lost 6 bases, J lost 10 bases, and 10 bases stayed unmatched. CDR3 DNA sequence: TGTGCCAGTAGGGTCCAGGGGGCAGTTGGAGCTTTCTTT. Translated, it gives CASRVQGAVGAFF.

The CDR3 here is CASRRDSLVLETQYF. CDR3 sequence (DNA): TGTGCCAGCAGGCGGGACAGTCTCGTGTTAGAGACCCAGTACTTC. The chain combines TRBV28 with TRBJ2-5; TRBD1 might be the D (7 bases). This CDR3 is 15 amino acids long. Germline-derived CDR1 and CDR2 are MDHEN and SYDVKM. Trimming pared 6 bases from V and 4 bases from J, leaving 18 bases between.

The genes are TRBV2 and TRBJ1-4, with TRBD1 matching over 8 bases. This CDR3 has 14 residues. Germline trimming cut 7 bases from V and 3 bases from J; bases unmatched to any gene: 4. Looked up from germline, CDR1 is SNHLY and CDR2 is FYNNEI. The CDR3 here is CASNLDRANEKLFF. The CDR3 nucleotides read TGTGCCAGCAACCTGGACAGGGCTAATGAAAAACTGTTTTTT.

The chain carries TRBV5-1 and TRBJ2-5; 12 bases map to TRBD2. V was pared by 4 bases and J by 6 bases, with 7 bases of the junction left unmatched. The CDR3 covers 15 residues. The germline V gene encodes CDR1 SGHRS and CDR2 YFSETQ. The CDR3 loop is CASSVTSGGSQTQYF. CDR3 coding DNA: TGCGCCAGCAGCGTAACTAGCGGGGGGTCACAGACCCAGTACTTC.

The V call is TRBV5-4, the J call TRBJ2-1; D remains ambiguous. Germline V gives CDR1 SGHNT, CDR2 YYREEE (reference sequence). V dropped 1 base and J dropped 10 bases, with 6 bases sitting between them. This CDR3 has 11 amino acids. The DNA for the CDR3 is TGTGCCAGCAGCTTGAGGAGCGAGCAGTTCTTC. Its translation is CASSLRSEQFF.

This chain connects TRBV2 to TRBJ1-5, with a weak D call TRBD1 (5 bases). The CDR3 has 15 amino acids. V was clipped by 6 bases and J by 6 bases, with 18 bases between them. Per the germline V gene, CDR1 is SNHLY and CDR2 is FYNNEI. The CDR3 coding sequence is TGTGCCAGCAGCGGCGACAAAGGGGTCCGTCAGCCCCAGCATTTT. Its protein is CASSGDKGVRQPQHF.

This clone was seen only once. The chain carries TRBV29-1 and TRBJ1-1; no firm D call. Trimming removed 7 bases at V and 4 bases at J, with 16 bases between. Germline values: CDR1 SQVTM, CDR2 ANQGSEA. The CDR3 is 13 amino acids. The CDR3 nucleotides read TGCAGCGGTGCAAGGCTGGGAGGCACTGAAGCTTTCTTT. Amino acids: CSGARLGGTEAFF.

The rearrangement links TRBV6-4 to TRBJ1-5, with D maybe TRBD1 (6 bases). This CDR3 is 16 amino acids long. V lost 11 bases and J 9 bases, leaving 29 bases between the germline ends. Germline CDR1 is MRHNA and CDR2 is SNTAGT. CDR3 in amino acids: CAHLWPDRRFSRPQHF. CDR3 sequence (DNA): TGTGCCCACCTGTGGCCGGACAGACGATTCTCACGGCCCCAGCATTTT.

The rearrangement joins TRBV5-6 to TRBJ2-1; TRBD1 aligns across 7 bases. The V gene end was trimmed by 0 bases and the J gene end by 4 bases; junction bases not matched to a gene: 7. Germline values: CDR1 SGHDT, CDR2 YYEEEE. The CDR3 has 16 residues. The CDR3 loop reads CASSLAPGQLYNEQFF. As DNA, the CDR3 is TGTGCCAGCAGCTTGGCTCCGGGACAGCTATACAATGAGCAGTTCTTC.

This sequence joins TRBV19 and TRBJ2-7; a possible D gene is TRBD1 (5 bases). The CDR3 runs to 17 residues. V lost 7 bases, J lost 0 bases, and 22 bases lay in between. CDR1 and CDR2 (germline): LNHDA, SQIVND (reference sequence). The CDR3 DNA reads TGTGCCAGTACCCCGTCCTTTAAGGGGCCCCTCTCCTACGAGCAGTACTTC. It yields the protein CASTPSFKGPLSYEQYF.

The V and J genes are TRBV5-6 and TRBJ2-3; D perhaps matches TRBD2 (6 bases). Germline V gene data show CDR1 as SGHDT and CDR2 as YYEEEE. The CDR3 totals 16 residues. V shed 1 base and J shed 6 bases, with 18 bases lying between them. The CDR3 region is CASSLPGTEQIDTQYF. CDR3 coding DNA: TGTGCCAGCAGCTTGCCCGGGACTGAACAAATCGATACGCAGTATTTT.

This clone was found once. The chain employs TRBV11-2 and TRBJ2-7; 8 nucleotides agree with TRBD1. The CDR3 is made up of 15 amino acids. Germline V gives CDR1 SGHAT, CDR2 FQNNGV. V shed 4 bases, J shed 1 base, and the junction held 6 bases outside the gene matches. CDR3: CASSSLRDRSYEQYF. The CDR3 nucleotides are TGTGCCAGCAGCTCGCTCCGGGACAGGTCCTACGAGCAGTACTTC.

The chain recombines TRBV11-2 with TRBJ2-3, with 14 bases matching TRBD2. J was trimmed by 2 bases and V by 3 bases; bases with no gene match: 1. Germline V gives CDR1 SGHAT, CDR2 FQNNGV. The CDR3 length is 16 residues. CDR3 sequence reads: CASSLTSGGATDTQYF. CDR3 DNA: TGTGCCAGCAGCTTGACTAGCGGGGGGGCCACAGATACGCAGTATTTT. Supplemented by reference TRBV11-2 and TRBJ2-3, the full variable domain reads EAGVAQSPRYKIIEKRQSVAFWCNPISGHATLYWYQQILGQGPKLLIQFQNNGVVDDSQLPKDRFSAERLKGVDSTLKIQPAKLEDSAVYLCASSLTSGGATDTQYFGPGTRLTVL.

The chain links TRBV18 to TRBJ2-7; 7 bases fit TRBD1. This CDR3 region has 17 residues. V gave up 2 bases and J gave up 1 base; unmatched junction bases: 11. The germline V gene has CDR1 KGHSH and CDR2 LQKENI. CDR3 sequence reads: CASSPERTRDRSYEQYF. CDR3 coding DNA: TGTGCCAGCTCACCAGAGAGAACCCGGGACAGATCCTACGAGCAGTACTTC.

V gene TRBV7-2 combines with J gene TRBJ1-4; the match to TRBD1 covers 11 bases. V was pared by 3 bases and J by 5 bases, with 8 bases of the junction left unmatched. The CDR3 is made up of 17 amino acids. The V gene's germline CDR1 is SGHTA and CDR2 FQGNSA. CDR3 bases: TGTGCCAGCAGCTTTAGCGGGACAGGGGGAGGAAATGAAAAACTGTTTTTT. This encodes CASSFSGTGGGNEKLFF.

The genes are TRBV5-5 and TRBJ2-7; a weak D match, TRBD2 (7 bases). The germline V gene has CDR1 SGHKS and CDR2 YYEKEE (reference sequence). The CDR3 has 15 amino acids. The V gene lost 5 bases and the J gene lost 5 bases, with 20 bases spanning the gap. Here the CDR3 reads CASRWEIGGRDEQYF. The CDR3 coding sequence is TGTGCCAGCAGATGGGAAATCGGGGGGCGCGACGAGCAGTACTTC.

In this sample, this clone is medium-sized. The genes are TRBV5-6 and TRBJ1-1; D is uncertain. The CDR3 runs 14 residues. CDR1 is SGHDT, CDR2 YYEEEE, per germline. Trimming took 0 bases from V and 3 from J, leaving 9 bases between them. The CDR3, as DNA: TGTGCCAGCAGCTTGGCCGGGGAGTACACTGAAGCTTTCTTT. Amino acid sequence: CASSLAGEYTEAFF. Looking up the rest from reference TRBV5-6 and TRBJ1-1 gives the full variable domain: DAGVTQSPTHLIKTRGQQVTLRCSPKSGHDTVSWYQQALGQGPQFIFQYYEEEERQRGNFPDRFSGHQFPNYSSELNVNALLLGDSALYLCASSLAGEYTEAFFGQGTRLTVV.

Only one count was recorded for this clone. The rearrangement uses TRBV6-1 and TRBJ1-1, with 9 bases aligning to TRBD1. There are 14 residues in the CDR3. Germline loops: CDR1 MNHNS, CDR2 SASEGT. The V gene end was trimmed by 3 bases and the J gene end by 3 bases; junction bases not matched to a gene: 2. CDR3 sequence reads: CASSEGTGYTEAFF. The CDR3, as DNA: TGTGCCAGCAGTGAGGGGACAGGGTACACTGAAGCTTTCTTT.

The J gene is TRBJ2-7, the V gene TRBV5-4; a possible D gene is TRBD2 (5 bases). V lost 2 bases, J lost 1 base, and 7 bases lay in between. Germline V lookup: CDR1 SGHNT, CDR2 YYREEE (reference sequence). The CDR3 loop spans 13 amino acids. The CDR3, as DNA: TGTGCCAGCAGCTTACAGCGGTCCTACGAGCAGTACTTC. As protein: CASSLQRSYEQYF.